The 12 T cell receptor beta chains presented below share a single source sample, sequenced in a study of T cell repertoires in cytomegalovirus infection. TCRdb recomputed calls from the reads with MiXCR, one row per CDR3 protein. The table shows about 280,000 distinct CDR3 sequences, with roughly a fifth occurring only once. Their antigens remain unidentified. This material consisted of cultured PBMCs, taken from culture after CMV antigen stimulation. Source of these receptors: a human donor in good health (CMV status not recorded). Some clones in this sample may be carry-over from other donors' samples.

This clonotype was seen at least ten times. This chain joins TRBV15 and TRBJ2-4; D is unclear. Germline CDR1 reads LNHNV; CDR2 reads YYDKDF (reference sequence). The V gene lost 0 bases and the J gene lost 8 bases, with 17 bases spanning the gap. CDR3 length: 16 residues. Here the CDR3 reads CATSRDRNWKVYIQYF. CDR3 DNA sequence: TGTGCCACCAGCAGAGATCGCAACTGGAAGGTATACATTCAGTACTTC.

Ten or more counts support this clonotype. This chain uses TRBV28 with TRBJ1-2; D possibly corresponds to TRBD1 (5 bases). Trimming stripped 2 bases from V and 7 bases from J, with 11 bases between. The CDR3 length is 13 residues. Germline V CDR1 and CDR2: MDHEN, SYDVKM. The CDR3 loop reads CASSLRGRAGYTF. The CDR3 region has the DNA TGTGCCAGCAGTTTAAGAGGCAGGGCTGGCTACACCTTC.

This clonotype was detected only a few times. The chain joins TRBV7-2 to TRBJ2-1; D might be TRBD2 (6 bases). In germline, CDR1 is SGHTA, CDR2 FQGNSA. V gave up 1 base and J gave up 4 bases, with 11 bases separating them. The CDR3 is made up of 15 amino acids. The CDR3, as DNA: TGTGCCAGCAGCTTAGGGATTCGGGGGTACAATGAGCAGTTCTTC. Encoded protein: CASSLGIRGYNEQFF. Combining the CDR3 with reference TRBV7-2 and TRBJ2-1 gives the whole variable domain GAGVSQSPSNKVTEKGKDVELRCDPISGHTALYWYRQSLGQGLEFLIYFQGNSAPDKSGLPSDRFSAERTGGSVSTLTIQRTQQEDSAVYLCASSLGIRGYNEQFFGPGTRLTVL.

This chain links TRBV7-2 with TRBJ2-5, with D tentatively TRBD2 (6 bases). The CDR3 contains 16 residues. V was trimmed by 2 bases and J by 5 bases, leaving 18 bases between them. Germline V CDR1 and CDR2: SGHTA, FQGNSA. The CDR3 bases are TGTGCCAGCAGCTTAAGGAGTAGCGGTTCTTATGAGACCCAGTACTTC. As protein: CASSLRSSGSYETQYF.

This clonotype was seen ten or more times. The chain links TRBV7-2 to TRBJ1-1; D not certain. This CDR3 comprises 15 residues. The V end was cut by 5 bases, the J end by 1 base, with 14 bases between. Germline CDR1 is SGHTA and CDR2 is FQGNSA. DNA for the CDR3: TGTGCCAGCAGCCCCGAGCCGCTTACGAACACTGAAGCTTTCTTT. Protein: CASSPEPLTNTEAFF.

This clonotype was counted at least ten times. The V and J genes are TRBV7-8 and TRBJ2-2; D gene uncertain. The germline V and J ends were trimmed by 4 bases and 4 bases, with 10 bases remaining between them. The CDR3 is made up of 14 amino acids. CDR1 SGHVS and CDR2 FQNEAQ come from the germline V gene. The CDR3: CASSSGAFTGELFF. In nucleotides, the CDR3 is TGTGCCAGCAGCTCCGGAGCGTTCACCGGGGAGCTGTTTTTT.

This chain uses TRBV19 with TRBJ2-1, with 7 bases matching TRBD2. The junction had 6 bases not matched to a gene; V was cut back by 4 bases and J by 0 bases. CDR3 length equals 16 residues. The germline V gene has CDR1 LNHDA and CDR2 SQIVND (reference sequence). CDR3: CASSRGGFYSYNEQFF. In nucleotides, the CDR3 is TGTGCCAGTAGTAGGGGAGGGTTCTACTCCTACAATGAGCAGTTCTTC.

This clonotype has at least ten counts. The V gene is TRBV7-2, the J gene TRBJ1-2; tentatively, D is TRBD1 (5 bases). The CDR3 contains 16 residues. The germline V gene has CDR1 SGHTA and CDR2 FQGNSA. The V gene lost 1 base and the J gene lost 8 bases, with 20 bases spanning the gap. This CDR3 reads CASSLESGTTRRGYTF. The CDR3 bases are TGTGCCAGCAGCTTAGAGTCCGGGACCACACGGAGGGGCTACACCTTC.

There are a few counts of this clonotype. The rearrangement joins TRBV27 to TRBJ2-1; 9 bases match TRBD2. Germline lookup yields CDR1 MNHEY and CDR2 SMNVEV (reference sequence). Losses at the gene ends were 11 bases for V and 6 bases for J; bases not matched to a gene: 11. CDR3 length: 14 residues. The CDR3 loop is CAVRAGGPVNEQFF. In DNA form, the CDR3 reads TGTGCCGTCAGAGCGGGAGGACCTGTCAATGAGCAGTTCTTC.

The V and J genes are TRBV10-3 and TRBJ2-1; D gene uncertain. V was cut by 2 bases and J by 8 bases, with 4 bases left in between. Per the germline V gene, CDR1 is ENHRY and CDR2 is SYGVKD. The CDR3 is made up of 11 amino acids. The CDR3 protein is CAISELDEQFF. CDR3 coding DNA: TGTGCCATCAGTGAGCTCGATGAGCAGTTCTTC.

CDR3 sequence reads: CASSPRGLVGTDTQYF. The DNA of the CDR3 is TGCGCCAGCAGCCCGCGGGGACTAGTGGGCACAGATACGCAGTATTTT. The genes are TRBV5-1 and TRBJ2-3; TRBD2 matches 8 bases. The J segment lost 1 base and the V segment lost 4 bases, leaving 8 bases of the junction unmatched. CDR3 length: 16 amino acids. Germline CDR1 and CDR2: SGHRS and YFSETQ. Supplemented by reference TRBV5-1 and TRBJ2-3, the full variable domain reads KAGVTQTPRYLIKTRGQQVTLSCSPISGHRSVSWYQQTPGQGLQFLFEYFSETQRNKGNFPGRFSGRQFSNSRSEMNVSTLELGDSALYLCASSPRGLVGTDTQYFGPGTRLTVL.

This clonotype showed up just once. V and J are TRBV4-3 and TRBJ1-5; no clear D gene. This CDR3 has 14 amino acids. Trimming pared 2 bases from V and 8 bases from J, leaving 13 bases between. Looked up from germline, CDR1 is LGHNA and CDR2 is YSLEER. The chain's CDR3 is CASSQFSTLEPQHF. CDR3 sequence (DNA): TGCGCCAGCAGCCAATTTTCAACTCTTGAGCCCCAGCATTTT.